The 12 T cell receptor beta chains listed next were all sequenced from one sample in a study of beta chain features in type 1 diabetes listed by TCRdb under 2018. Preparation of the library involved the immunoSEQ multiplex PCR assay. All of the isolated RNA was reverse transcribed with the High Capacity cDNA Reverse Transcription Kit, so expressed TCRB transcripts were sequenced. TCRdb stores this immuneACCESS table with in-frame sequences only. Part of the clones is absent; in the studies checked, under half of the shortfall reflects unresolved V genes, and no reason is known for the rest. For this sample there are 200,000 to 250,000 clones; approximately 70% appear just once. Of the sample, almost 0.055% falls within the top ten clones. Source material: naive CD4+ T cells from blood. The cell subset or site label for this specimen denotes: true naive CD4+ T cells. The receptors stem from a man between 25 and 39 years old in good health.

The chain joins TRBV28 to TRBJ2-1; 13 nucleotides line up with TRBD2. The germline CDR1 and CDR2 sequences are MDHEN and SYDVKM. V trimming: 5 bases; J trimming: 4 bases; junction bases outside the gene matches: 5. The CDR3 length is 16 residues. The CDR3 DNA reads TGTGCCAGCAGTGGACTAGCGGGAGAGGGATACAATGAGCAGTTCTTC. This translates into CASSGLAGEGYNEQFF.

The table lists this clone with a few counts. The rearrangement links TRBV7-9 to TRBJ2-3; tentative D call: TRBD1 (6 bases). CDR3 length equals 15 residues. Germline assignment: CDR1 SEHNR and CDR2 FQNEAQ (reference sequence). With 5 bases removed from V and 5 bases from J, the gap between germline ends came to 17 bases. CDR3 bases: TGTGCCAGCAGCATAACAGGGAGATTTGGAGATACGCAGTATTTT. It yields the protein CASSITGRFGDTQYF.

This clone came up once. This sample also contains other DNA sequences that code for the same CDR3. The rearrangement joins TRBV7-2 to TRBJ2-3, with TRBD2 matching over 7 bases. Germline CDR1 reads SGHTA; CDR2 reads FQGNSA. The CDR3 contains 14 residues. Trimming at V came to 5 bases and at J to 0 bases, leaving 2 bases not matched to a gene. The CDR3 DNA is TGTGCCAGCAGCCGGGGACTAAGCACAGATACGCAGTATTTT. This gives the protein CASSRGLSTDTQYF.

This chain joins TRBV30 and TRBJ2-3; possible D gene TRBD1, 5 bases. The V gene's germline CDR1 is GTSNPN and CDR2 SVGIG (reference sequence). The ends were cut back, 2 bases at V and 4 bases at J, with 7 bases in the middle. The CDR3 covers 12 residues. The CDR3 sequence is CAWSTGADTQYF. In DNA form, the CDR3 reads TGTGCCTGGAGTACAGGCGCAGATACGCAGTATTTT.

V gene TRBV20-1 combines with J gene TRBJ2-3; D not certain. With 3 bases removed from V and 3 bases from J, the gap between germline ends came to 4 bases. There are 11 residues in the CDR3. Germline CDR1 reads DFQATT; CDR2 reads SNEGSKA (reference sequence). CDR3 amino acids: CSASWTDTQYF. The DNA for the CDR3 is TGCAGTGCTAGTTGGACAGATACGCAGTATTTT.

This clone has a single count. The CDR3 region is CAWNRLAVSTDTQYF. CDR3 coding DNA: TGTGCCTGGAATCGGCTAGCGGTTAGCACAGATACGCAGTATTTT. This chain links TRBV30 with TRBJ2-3; 7 bases are a match to TRBD2. V lost 4 bases and J lost 0; bases outside the gene matches: 7. The CDR3 runs 15 residues. CDR1 and CDR2 from the germline V gene are GTSNPN and SVGIG (reference sequence).

The V and J genes are TRBV28 and TRBJ2-2; no reliable D call. The V gene lost 5 bases and the J gene lost 10 bases, with 11 bases spanning the gap. Germline CDR1 and CDR2: MDHEN and SYDVKM. The CDR3 has 12 amino acids. The CDR3 DNA sequence: TGTGCCAGCAGTGGACCTAACTTGGAGCTGTTTTTT. Translated: CASSGPNLELFF.

This clone was counted between two and nine times. The rearrangement joins TRBV29-1 to TRBJ2-4, with D unresolved. V lost 4 bases and J lost 0, with 13 bases in between. CDR1 is SQVTM and CDR2 is ANQGSEA in the germline V gene. The CDR3 covers 15 residues. CDR3 DNA: TGCAGCGTTGCCAGTGGCAGCCTAGCCAAAAACATTCAGTACTTC. Residues: CSVASGSLAKNIQYF.

V usage is TRBV29-1 and J usage is TRBJ2-3, with TRBD1 matching 7 bases. The CDR3 is 15 residues long. The ends lost 4 bases at V and 5 bases at J; junction bases unmatched: 12. In germline, CDR1 is SQVTM, CDR2 ANQGSEA. The CDR3 region is CSVAVGTASGDTQYF. The CDR3 DNA is TGCAGCGTTGCTGTAGGGACAGCCAGTGGAGATACGCAGTATTTT.

The rearrangement links TRBV30 to TRBJ2-1; possibly TRBD2 for D (5 bases). V lost 2 bases and J lost 6, with 14 bases in between. The CDR3 runs 14 residues. CDR1 and CDR2 from the germline V gene are GTSNPN and SVGIG (reference sequence). The CDR3 here is CAWSWRAPGNEQFF. CDR3 coding DNA: TGTGCCTGGAGTTGGCGGGCACCAGGCAATGAGCAGTTCTTC.

This chain connects TRBV29-1 to TRBJ2-7; D is perhaps TRBD1 (5 bases). Germline-derived CDR1 and CDR2 are SQVTM and ANQGSEA. V dropped 1 base and J dropped 7 bases, with 14 bases sitting between them. The CDR3 extends over 13 amino acids. The CDR3 DNA follows: TGCAGCGTTGAAGGGTCCAGGGCTCAGGAGCAGTACTTC. Translated, it gives CSVEGSRAQEQYF.

The chain uses TRBV6-6 and TRBJ2-1; 9 nucleotides align to TRBD1. Germline-derived CDR1 and CDR2 are MNHNY and SVGAGI (reference sequence). V was clipped by 5 bases and J by 1 base; unmatched bases: 3. This CDR3 region has 15 residues. As DNA, the CDR3 is TGTGCCAGCAGTGGGACAGGGCCTTCCTACAATGAGCAGTTCTTC. As protein: CASSGTGPSYNEQFF.